This TCR beta chain was sequenced during a study of monozygotic twins with cystic fibrosis. Generated by immunoSEQ multiplex PCR, the TCRdb table keeps only in-frame clones and is missing some. Found here are more than 11,000 clones, 85% to 90% of them singletons; the top ten hold approximately 0.77%. V was cut by 0 bases and J by 1 base, with 11 bases left in between. The CDR3 contains 16 residues. Germline CDR1 and CDR2: MGHRA and YSYEKL. This TCR came from a boy aged 5-17 years with cystic fibrosis. Sequencing was performed on blood. The chain recombines TRBV4-1 with TRBJ2-3, with D perhaps matching TRBD1 (5 bases). DNA for the CDR3: TGCGCCAGCAGCCAAGAGGCAGGGATTGGCACAGATACGCAGTATTTT. Protein product: CASSQEAGIGTDTQYF.